The clone carrying this TCR beta chain was observed at least ten times. Its target is not known. Samples came from axillary lymph nodes draining the breast cancer. The CDR3 consists of 16 residues. The germline V and J ends were trimmed by 1 base and 1 base, with 13 bases remaining between them. The germline V gene has CDR1 SGHAT and CDR2 FQNNGV. One entry per CDR3 protein, called by TCRdb with MiXCR from the multiplex PCR reads. Here the sample spans about 140,000 distinct CDR3 sequences, around 20% being singletons. These data originate in a study of breast tumors, draining lymph nodes, adjacent tissues. The study, taken as a whole, reports: The data were judged consistent with most tumor T cells coming from lymph node and expanding in tumor. Tumor T cell lymph node origin was a supported hypothesis, not proven. Compared with basal-like, luminal-like tumors shared significantly more repertoire with nontumor tissue. Tumors had less TCR diversity than lymph nodes, more than nontumor tissue.

This clonotype originated in a female donor with breast cancer. Some clones in this sample may be carry-over from other donors' samples. Sequenced input: axillary lymph node tissue. The rearrangement uses TRBV11-2 and TRBJ2-5, with no clear D. Here the CDR3 DNA reads TGTGCCAGCAGCTTAGGGGTTAGCATCAGCCAAGAGACCCAGTACTTC. This gives the protein CASSLGVSISQETQYF. The full variable domain, completed using reference TRBV11-2 and TRBJ2-5, is EAGVAQSPRYKIIEKRQSVAFWCNPISGHATLYWYQQILGQGPKLLIQFQNNGVVDDSQLPKDRFSAERLKGVDSTLKIQPAKLEDSAVYLCASSLGVSISQETQYFGPGTRLLVL.